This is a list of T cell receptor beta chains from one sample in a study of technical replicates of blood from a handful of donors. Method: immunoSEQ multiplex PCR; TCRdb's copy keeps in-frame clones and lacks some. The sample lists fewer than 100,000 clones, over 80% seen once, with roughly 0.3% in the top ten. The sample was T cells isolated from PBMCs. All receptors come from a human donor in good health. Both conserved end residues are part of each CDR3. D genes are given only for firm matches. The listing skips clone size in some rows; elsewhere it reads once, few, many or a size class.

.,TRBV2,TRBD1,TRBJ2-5,CATLGGTGLQETQYF,TGTGCCACCCTAGGAGGGACAGGGTTACAAGAGACCCAGTACTTC
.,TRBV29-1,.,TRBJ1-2,CSGLMGYGYTF,TGCAGCGGACTCATGGGCTATGGCTACACCTTC
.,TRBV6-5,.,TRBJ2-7,CASSQTRPYEQYF,TGTGCCAGCAGTCAGACGCGGCCCTACGAGCAGTACTTC
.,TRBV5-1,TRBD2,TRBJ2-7,CASSLVLAGENEQYF,TGCGCCAGCAGCTTGGTACTAGCGGGAGAAAACGAGCAGTACTTC
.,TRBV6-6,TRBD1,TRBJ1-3,CASRSSFRDSGNTIYF,TGTGCCAGCAGGTCCTCTTTTCGGGACAGTGGAAACACCATATATTTT
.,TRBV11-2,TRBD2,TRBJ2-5,CASSTGGHETQYF,TGTGCCAGCAGTACGGGGGGGCATGAGACCCAGTACTTC
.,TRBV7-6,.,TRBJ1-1,CASSLGSGTEAFF,TGTGCCAGCAGCTTAGGTTCAGGGACTGAAGCTTTCTTT
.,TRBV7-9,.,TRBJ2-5,CASSLVAAGGRETQYF,TGTGCCAGCAGCTTAGTAGCCGCAGGAGGGAGAGAGACCCAGTACTTC
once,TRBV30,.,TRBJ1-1,CAWSPAGGYTEAFF,TGTGCCTGGAGCCCCGCGGGGGGTTACACTGAAGCTTTCTTT
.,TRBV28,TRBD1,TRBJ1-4,CASSSPTGDEKLFF,TGTGCCAGCAGTTCTCCGACAGGGGATGAAAAACTGTTTTTT
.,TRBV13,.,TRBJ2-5,CASGRLGGETQYF,TGTGCCAGCGGACGACTGGGCGGGGAGACCCAGTACTTC
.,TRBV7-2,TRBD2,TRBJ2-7,CASSSPASGREYEQYF,TGTGCCAGCAGCTCCCCGGCTAGCGGGAGGGAATACGAGCAGTACTTC
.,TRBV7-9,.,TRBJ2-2,CASSFREGFTGELFF,TGTGCCAGCAGCTTCCGCGAGGGTTTCACCGGGGAGCTGTTTTTT
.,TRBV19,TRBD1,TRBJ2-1,CASSTTGDEQFF,TGTGCCAGTAGTACGACAGGGGACGAGCAGTTCTTC
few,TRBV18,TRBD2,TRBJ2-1,CASSPPGRGGNYNEQFF,TGTGCCAGCTCACCACCGGGGCGGGGGGGGAACTACAATGAGCAGTTCTTC
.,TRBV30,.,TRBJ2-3,CAWSVGLSDTDTQYF,TGTGCCTGGAGTGTTGGACTATCCGACACAGATACGCAGTATTTT
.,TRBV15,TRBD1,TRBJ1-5,CATSPLGQAGQPQHF,TGTGCCACCAGCCCCTTGGGACAGGCGGGTCAGCCCCAGCATTTT
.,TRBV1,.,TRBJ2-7,CTSSPLFSLATTYEQYF,TGCACCAGCAGCCCTCTTTTTTCTCTAGCGACCACCTACGAGCAGTACTTC
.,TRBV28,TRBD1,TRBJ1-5,CASVTGGIYSNQPQHF,TGTGCCAGCGTAACAGGGGGAATCTATAGCAATCAGCCCCAGCATTTT
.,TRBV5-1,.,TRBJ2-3,CASSLGYSPGSTDTQYF,TGCGCCAGCAGCTTGGGCTACTCCCCAGGTAGCACAGATACGCAGTATTTT
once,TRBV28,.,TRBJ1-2,CASRSPQEDWGGYTF,TGTGCCAGCAGATCTCCTCAGGAGGATTGGGGTGGCTACACCTTC
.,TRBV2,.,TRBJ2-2,CASSGLSSTGELFF,TGTGCCAGCAGTGGGCTCTCTAGCACCGGGGAGCTGTTTTTT
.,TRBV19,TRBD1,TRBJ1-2,CASSPGTGGLFYGYTF,TGTGCCAGTAGTCCCGGGACAGGGGGCCTTTTCTATGGCTACACCTTC
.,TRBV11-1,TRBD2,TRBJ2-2,CASSSRGGNTGELFF,TGTGCCAGCAGCTCCCGGGGGGGGAACACCGGGGAGCTGTTTTTT
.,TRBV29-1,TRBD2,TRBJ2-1,CSVDRRGGLSKNEQFF,TGCAGCGTTGACCGTCGCGGGGGGCTTTCCAAGAATGAGCAGTTCTTC
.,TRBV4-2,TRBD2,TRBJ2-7,CASSQEIGTSASEQYF,TGTGCCAGCAGCCAAGAGATCGGGACTAGCGCTTCCGAGCAGTACTTC
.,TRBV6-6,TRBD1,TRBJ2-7,CASSYGTGKLNEQYF,TGTGCCAGCAGTTACGGGACAGGGAAGCTTAACGAGCAGTACTTC
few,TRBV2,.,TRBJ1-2,CASSTRGGRDGYTF,TGTGCCAGCAGCACGAGGGGGGGGCGCGATGGCTACACCTTC
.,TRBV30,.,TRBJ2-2,CAWTLGLKGELFF,TGTGCCTGGACTTTGGGACTCAAAGGGGAGCTGTTTTTT
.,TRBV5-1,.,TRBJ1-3,CASSLSQSSGNTIYF,TGCGCCAGCAGCTTGAGCCAAAGCTCTGGAAACACCATATATTTT
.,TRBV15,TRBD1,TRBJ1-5,CATSPRGRGQFIRNQPQHF,TGTGCCACCAGCCCCCGTGGTAGGGGGCAATTCATACGCAATCAGCCCCAGCATTTT
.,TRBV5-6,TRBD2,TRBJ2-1,CASSPGLAGGPEQFF,TGTGCCAGCAGCCCTGGACTAGCGGGAGGGCCTGAGCAGTTCTTC
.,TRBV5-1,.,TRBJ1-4,CASRNGSTNEKLFF,TGCGCCAGCAGGAACGGGTCAACTAATGAAAAACTGTTTTTT
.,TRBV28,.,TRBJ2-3,CASLGATTDTQYF,TGTGCCTCTCTGGGCGCGACGACAGATACGCAGTATTTT
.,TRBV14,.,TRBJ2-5,CASSQEIRQETQYF,TGTGCCAGCAGCCAAGAAATCCGGCAAGAGACCCAGTACTTC
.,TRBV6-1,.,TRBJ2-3,CASSGQDTDTQYF,TGTGCCAGCAGTGGGCAGGACACAGATACGCAGTATTTT
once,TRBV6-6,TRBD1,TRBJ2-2,CASLQGQGMNTGELFF,TGTGCCAGCCTCCAAGGACAGGGGATGAACACCGGGGAGCTGTTTTTT
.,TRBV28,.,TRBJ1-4,CASSFGGPSNEKLFF,TGTGCCAGCAGTTTCGGGGGACCGTCTAATGAAAAACTGTTTTTT
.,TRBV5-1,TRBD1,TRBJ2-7,CASSVGQGRAYEQYF,TGCGCCAGCAGCGTGGGACAGGGAAGGGCTTACGAGCAGTACTTC
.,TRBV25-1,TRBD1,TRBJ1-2,CASSVRGQVRGYTF,TGTGCCAGCAGTGTCAGGGGGCAAGTGCGGGGCTACACCTTC